The present TCR beta chain was sequenced within a study of blood T cell repertoires in COVID-19. Study at large: From T cells, B-cell-depleted T cells, or PBMCs came the material, which was cDNA or gDNA.

The CDR3 loop spans 16 amino acids. From germline, CDR1 is WNHNN and CDR2 SYGVQD (reference sequence). Germline trimming cut 10 bases from V and 3 bases from J; bases unmatched to any gene: 13. Original handling: Quantification of nucleated cells was approximated via reference gene primer amplification. Assay: immunoSEQ multiplex PCR; the TCRdb copy retains only in-frame clones and omits some. That table furnishes V, J and clone size, whereas the DNA furnished D and trimming. The repertoire holds 250,000 to 350,000 clones, with approximately 90% as singletons. Patients from Seattle were sampled longitudinally, starting during active infection.

Sequencing was performed on peripheral blood. This TCR derives from a woman between 45 and 60 years old with COVID-19, enrolled during active disease. The chain uses TRBV10-1 and TRBJ2-7, with TRBD2 matching 12 bases. The chain's CDR3 is CAIERLAGDIIYEQYF. Here the CDR3 DNA reads TGCGCCATCGAGAGACTAGCGGGAGACATCATCTACGAGCAGTACTTC.